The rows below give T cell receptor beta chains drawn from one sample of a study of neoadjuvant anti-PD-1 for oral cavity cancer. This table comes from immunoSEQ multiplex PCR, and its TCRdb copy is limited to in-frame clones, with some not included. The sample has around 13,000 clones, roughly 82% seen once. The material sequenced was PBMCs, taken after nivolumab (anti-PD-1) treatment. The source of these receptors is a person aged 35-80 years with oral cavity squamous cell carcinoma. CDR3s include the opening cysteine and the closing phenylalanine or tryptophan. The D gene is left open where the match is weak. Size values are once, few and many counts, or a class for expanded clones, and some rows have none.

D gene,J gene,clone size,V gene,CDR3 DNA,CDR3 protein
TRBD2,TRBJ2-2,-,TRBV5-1,TGCGCCAGCAGCTTGTCCCCGGGGGGGAACACCGGGGAGCTGTTTTTT,CASSLSPGGNTGELFF
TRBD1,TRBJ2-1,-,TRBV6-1,TGTGCCAGCAGAACAGGGGCGAGCTCCTACAATGAGCAGTTCTTC,CASRTGASSYNEQFF
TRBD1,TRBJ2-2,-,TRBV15,TGTGCCACCAGCAGAGATGGGACAGGGGACACCGGGGAGCTGTTTTTT,CATSRDGTGDTGELFF
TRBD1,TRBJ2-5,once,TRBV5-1,TGCGCCAGCAGCAGGACAGGGATGGAGCAAGAGACCCAGTACTTC,CASSRTGMEQETQYF
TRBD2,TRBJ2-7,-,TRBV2,TGTGCCGCCAGAGTAGCGGGATCCTACGAGCAGTACTTC,CAARVAGSYEQYF
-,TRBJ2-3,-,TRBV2,TGTGCCAGCAGTGATGGGGTCCCTAGCACAGATACGCAGTATTTT,CASSDGVPSTDTQYF
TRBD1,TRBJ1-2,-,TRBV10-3,TGTGCCATCAGTGAAGGACAGGGAACCAACTATGGCTACACCTTC,CAISEGQGTNYGYTF
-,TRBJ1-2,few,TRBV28,TGTGCCAGCAGTTTTGCCATCAGGGGAAGATTTGATGGCTACACCTTC,CASSFAIRGRFDGYTF
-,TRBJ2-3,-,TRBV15,TGTGCCACCAGCAGAGAGACACCAATGGATACGCAGTATTTT,CATSRETPMDTQYF
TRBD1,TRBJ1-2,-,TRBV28,TGTGCCAGCAGTAACAGGGGCTATGGCTACACCTTC,CASSNRGYGYTF
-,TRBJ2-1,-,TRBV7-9,TGTGCCGGGCTAAAAACAGGGGAGGGGAACAATGAGCAGTTCTTC,CAGLKTGEGNNEQFF
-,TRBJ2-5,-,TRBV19,TGTGCCAGTAGTTGGAGCGCTCAAGAGACCCAGTACTTC,CASSWSAQETQYF
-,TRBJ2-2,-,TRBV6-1,TGTGCCAGCAGTGAATACGAGTTCACCGGGGAGCTGTTTTTT,CASSEYEFTGELFF
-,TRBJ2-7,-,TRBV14,TGTGCCAGCAGCCAAGATGATCGAAGGAGACGGTTTTACGAGCAGTACTTC,CASSQDDRRRRFYEQYF
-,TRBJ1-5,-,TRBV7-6,TGTGCCAGCAGCTTAGGGTCGGGCAATCAGCCCCAGCATTTT,CASSLGSGNQPQHF
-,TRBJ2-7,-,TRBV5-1,TGCGCCAGCAGCTTGGTACCGACTACTGCCTACGAGCAGTACTTC,CASSLVPTTAYEQYF
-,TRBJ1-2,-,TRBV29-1,TGCAGCGTGGCGGGGGAACAGGGCTGGGCTGGCTACACCTTC,CSVAGEQGWAGYTF
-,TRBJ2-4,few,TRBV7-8,TGTGCCAGCAGCTTATTGGCATTTAATAGGAACATTCAGTACTTC,CASSLLAFNRNIQYF
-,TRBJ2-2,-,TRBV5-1,TGCGCCAGCAGTCCCGAACCTTCCGGTGGGACCGGGGAGCTGTTTTTT,CASSPEPSGGTGELFF
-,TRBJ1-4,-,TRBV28,TGTGCCAGCGCTGGGAGCATAGTTGAAAAACTGTTTTTT,CASAGSIVEKLFF
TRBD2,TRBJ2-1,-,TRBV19,TGTGCCAGTAGTTCCCTAGCGGGGGAGTCCTACAATGAGCAGTTCTTC,CASSSLAGESYNEQFF
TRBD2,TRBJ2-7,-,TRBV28,TGTGCCAGCAGTTTAACTAGCGGGTTCTACGAGCAGTACTTC,CASSLTSGFYEQYF
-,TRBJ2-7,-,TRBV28,TGTGCCAGCAGCTTCTGGACTGAGGGAGTTAGCTACGAGCAGTACTTC,CASSFWTEGVSYEQYF
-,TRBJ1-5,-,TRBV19,TGTGCCAGTAGAGAATTTAGCAATCAGCCCCAGCATTTT,CASREFSNQPQHF
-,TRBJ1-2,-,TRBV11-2,TGTGCCAGCAGGAGGGCAGGATCACCCTATGGCTACACCTTC,CASRRAGSPYGYTF
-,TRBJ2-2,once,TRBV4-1,TGCGCCAGCAGCCACCCCGGGGGCGGACTCACCGGGGAGCTGTTTTTT,CASSHPGGGLTGELFF
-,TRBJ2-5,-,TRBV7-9,TGTGCCAGCAGCTGGACAGCGTGGTACCAAGAGACCCAGTACTTC,CASSWTAWYQETQYF